Below are 13 T cell receptor beta chains sequenced from a single sample in a study of human T cells and chemical hapten exposure. Individual cDNA molecules in this library carried unique molecular identifiers. TCRdb re-called the reads with MiXCR, one entry per CDR3 protein. The data show under 5,500 distinct CDR3 sequences, with more than 40% seen just once and roughly 3.5% held by the top ten. Noted treatment: therapeutic diphenylcyclopropenone sensitization with weekly scalp DPC. The source material was whole blood, sampled before DPC sensitization or 2, 6, or about 24 weeks after (not recorded which). Receptor source: an adult with alopecia areata. Some clones in this sample may be carry-over from other donors' samples. This table probably holds off-target reads from a library built for another chain.

The CDR3 region has the DNA TGTGCCACCAGCAGAGATGGGACAGGGGGCCTCTACGAGCAGTACTTC. As protein: CATSRDGTGGLYEQYF. The V and J genes are TRBV15 and TRBJ2-7; 12 nucleotides match TRBD1. This CDR3 region has 16 residues. V trimming: 0 bases; J trimming: 3 bases; junction bases outside the gene matches: 3. CDR1 and CDR2 from the germline V gene are LNHNV and YYDKDF (reference sequence).

This clonotype has a handful of counts. This sequence joins TRBV2 and TRBJ2-3, with 10 bases lining up with TRBD2. Germline values: CDR1 SNHLY, CDR2 FYNNEI. V was pared by 4 bases and J by 2 bases, with 12 bases of the junction left unmatched. This CDR3 region has 18 residues. The CDR3 DNA sequence: TGTGCCAGCAGTGCCATCCTAGCGGGAGTTTTGACCACAGATACGCAGTATTTT. It encodes CASSAILAGVLTTDTQYF.

This sequence joins TRBV12-3 or TRBV12-4 and TRBJ2-7; 7 nucleotides line up with TRBD1. CDR3 length: 14 residues. Losses at the gene ends were 3 bases for V and 4 bases for J; bases not matched to a gene: 6. The CDR3 nucleotides are TGTGCCAGCAGTTTCCTGACAGGGCCGTACGAGCAGTACTTC. Residues: CASSFLTGPYEQYF.

This clonotype has just a few counts. The chain uses TRBV4-3 and TRBJ2-2; D is unresolved. CDR1 and CDR2 (germline): LGHNA, YSLEER. Trimming cost V 1 base and J 4 bases, with 13 bases left between them. CDR3 length: 16 residues. The CDR3 protein is CASSQGWARGTGELFF. CDR3 DNA sequence: TGCGCCAGCAGCCAAGGCTGGGCGAGAGGCACCGGGGAGCTGTTTTTT.

The V gene is TRBV7-9, the J gene TRBJ2-5; TRBD1 aligns across 9 bases. This CDR3 contains 14 residues. V lost 5 bases to trimming and J lost 0 bases; unmatched junction nucleotides: 1. Germline V CDR1 and CDR2: SEHNR, FQNEAQ (reference sequence). CDR3 nucleotide sequence: TGTGCCAGCAGCCGGGACAGGGACCAAGAGACCCAGTACTTC. It codes for CASSRDRDQETQYF.

This chain uses TRBV7-9 with TRBJ2-3; a weak D match, TRBD2 (5 bases). Germline V gene sequence: CDR1 SEHNR, CDR2 FQNEAQ (reference sequence). This CDR3 is built from 14 residues. V was trimmed by 5 bases and J by 2 bases, leaving 11 bases between them. The CDR3 nucleotides read TGTGCCAGCAGCCCCAACGACTACACAGATACGCAGTATTTT. Its translation: CASSPNDYTDTQYF. Combining the CDR3 with reference TRBV7-9 and TRBJ2-3 gives the whole variable domain DTGVSQNPRHKITKRGQNVTFRCDPISEHNRLYWYRQTLGQGPEFLTYFQNEAQLEKSRLLSDRFSAERPKGSFSTLEIQRTEQGDSAMYLCASSPNDYTDTQYFGPGTRLTVL.

The chain employs TRBV6-5 and TRBJ2-5; no clear D. The V gene's germline CDR1 is MNHEY and CDR2 SVGAGI. V lost 0 bases and J 1 base, leaving 12 bases between the germline ends. The CDR3 runs to 16 residues. The CDR3 sequence: CASSYSWASFQETQYF. The CDR3 nucleotides are TGTGCCAGCAGTTACTCGTGGGCCAGCTTCCAAGAGACCCAGTACTTC.

Only a few counts were recorded for this clonotype. This chain links TRBV28 with TRBJ2-5, with TRBD1 identical over 9 bases. The CDR3 totals 16 residues. Per the germline V gene, CDR1 is MDHEN and CDR2 is SYDVKM. Unmatched junction bases numbered 12, after V lost 6 bases and J lost 4 bases. The chain's CDR3 is CASRKYRGPPGETQYF. The CDR3 DNA is TGTGCCAGCAGAAAATACAGGGGGCCTCCAGGAGAGACCCAGTACTTC.

The CDR3 nucleotides are TGCGCCAGCAGCTCAGGGGTCTCCGAGACCCAGTACTTC. Protein: CASSSGVSETQYF. The chain recombines TRBV5-1 with TRBJ2-5, with TRBD1 as a possible D gene (6 bases). Trimming took off 3 bases at V and 5 bases at J, with 11 bases between the two ends. The CDR3 has 13 residues. Germline CDR1 reads SGHRS; CDR2 reads YFSETQ.

This rearrangement joins TRBV28 to TRBJ2-4; TRBD1 is a possible D gene (6 bases). The CDR3 loop spans 13 amino acids. Looked up from germline, CDR1 is MDHEN and CDR2 is SYDVKM. CDR3 nucleotide sequence: TGTGCGGCCAACGGACAGGCCAAAAACATTCAGTACTTC. Protein product: CAANGQAKNIQYF. Filled out from reference TRBV28 and TRBJ2-4, the complete variable domain reads DVKVTQSSRYLVKRTGEKVFLECVQDMDHENMFWYRQDPGLGLRLIYFSYDVKMKEKGDIPEGYSVSREKKERFSLILESASTNQTSMYLCAANGQAKNIQYFGAGTRLSVL.

In the case of this clonotype: One junction end does not reproduce the germline sequence, and a read error may be involved. This chain links TRBV7-7 with TRBJ2-5; tentatively, D is TRBD2 (5 bases). Germline CDR1 reads SSHAT; CDR2 reads FNYEAQ (reference sequence). The CDR3 is 14 residues long. The CDR3 DNA is TGTGCTAGCAGCTCGGCGGGTCGCCAAGAGACCCAGTACTTC. This encodes CASSSAGRQETQYF. Full variable domain (rest looked up from reference TRBV7-7 and TRBJ2-5): GAGVSQSPRYKVTKRGQDVTLRCDPISSHATLYWYQQALGQGPEFLTYFNYEAQPDKSGLPSDRFSAERPEGSISTLTIQRTEQRDSAMYRCASSSAGRQETQYFGPGTRLLVL.

V gene TRBV5-1 combines with J gene TRBJ2-1; D gene uncertain. CDR3 length equals 15 residues. V lost 5 bases and J lost 0, with 12 bases in between. CDR1 is SGHRS and CDR2 is YFSETQ in the germline V gene. The CDR3 sequence: CASRLTTSSYNEQFF. CDR3 coding DNA: TGCGCCAGCAGGCTTACTACGAGCTCCTACAATGAGCAGTTCTTC. Full variable domain (missing parts from reference TRBV5-1 and TRBJ2-1): KAGVTQTPRYLIKTRGQQVTLSCSPISGHRSVSWYQQTPGQGLQFLFEYFSETQRNKGNFPGRFSGRQFSNSRSEMNVSTLELGDSALYLCASRLTTSSYNEQFFGPGTRLTVL.

This chain connects TRBV29-1 to TRBJ2-7; 8 bases map to TRBD1. This CDR3 spans 13 amino acids. The junction had 11 bases not matched to a gene; V was cut back by 7 bases and J by 6 bases. Germline values: CDR1 SQVTM, CDR2 ANQGSEA. The CDR3 sequence: CSAERNQGAEQYF. For the CDR3, the DNA is TGCAGCGCCGAAAGAAACCAGGGGGCCGAGCAGTACTTC.